This T cell receptor (beta chain) appears in the sequencing data of a study of CD8 T cells in ankylosing spondylitis. Each CDR3 protein is one row after TCRdb ran MiXCR on the 5' RACE reads. The sample lists under 250,000 distinct CDR3 sequences; approximately 24% were seen once. The CDR3 covers 13 residues. Unmatched junction bases numbered 7, after V lost 6 bases and J lost 3 bases. CDR1 and CDR2 from the germline V gene are DFQATT and SNEGSKA (reference sequence). This clonotype was counted many times. The sequenced sample was blood, either unsorted or a sorted T cell fraction (not recorded which). This chain links TRBV20-1 with TRBJ2-7; TRBD1 matches at 8 bases. The source of this sequence is a male donor with ankylosing spondylitis or in good health (not recorded which). The CDR3 is CSARHTGGYEQYF. The CDR3 nucleotides are TGCAGTGCCCGACATACAGGGGGCTACGAGCAGTACTTC.